This T cell receptor beta chain was recovered during a study of T cells in tumors after PD-1 blockade. Study-wide points: About 41% of tumor TCR clonotypes were also found in blood.

A remark on this clone: What it recognizes is unknown.

Produced via immunoSEQ multiplex PCR; TCRdb's table is partial and in-frame only. The sample has roughly 50,000 clones; just under 80% are singletons. Germline CDR1 WNHNN, CDR2 SYGVQD (reference sequence). The CDR3 loop spans 14 amino acids. V was clipped by 5 bases and J by 3 bases; unmatched bases: 4. The TCR sequence derives from a human donor with basal cell carcinoma. The input for sequencing was PBMCs, taken before anti-PD-1 treatment. The J gene is TRBJ2-7, the V gene TRBV10-1, with 10 bases identical to TRBD1. The CDR3, as DNA: TGCGCCAGCAGTCCCCGGGACAGGGGCTACGAGCAGTACTTC. This sequence encodes CASSPRDRGYEQYF.